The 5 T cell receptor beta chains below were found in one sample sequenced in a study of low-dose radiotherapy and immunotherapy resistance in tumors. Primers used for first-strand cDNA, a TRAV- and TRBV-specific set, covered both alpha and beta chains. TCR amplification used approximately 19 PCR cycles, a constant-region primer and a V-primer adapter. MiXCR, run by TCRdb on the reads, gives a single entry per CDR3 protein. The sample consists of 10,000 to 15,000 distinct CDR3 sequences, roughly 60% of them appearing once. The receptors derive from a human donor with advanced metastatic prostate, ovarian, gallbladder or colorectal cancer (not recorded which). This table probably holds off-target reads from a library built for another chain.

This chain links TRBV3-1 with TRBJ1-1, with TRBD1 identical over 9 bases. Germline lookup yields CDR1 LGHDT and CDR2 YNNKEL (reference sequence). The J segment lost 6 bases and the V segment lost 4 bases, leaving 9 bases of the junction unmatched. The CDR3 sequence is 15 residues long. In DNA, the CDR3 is TGTGCCAGCAGCCCAGGGACAGGGCTGAGTCCTGAAGCTTTCTTT. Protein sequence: CASSPGTGLSPEAFF.

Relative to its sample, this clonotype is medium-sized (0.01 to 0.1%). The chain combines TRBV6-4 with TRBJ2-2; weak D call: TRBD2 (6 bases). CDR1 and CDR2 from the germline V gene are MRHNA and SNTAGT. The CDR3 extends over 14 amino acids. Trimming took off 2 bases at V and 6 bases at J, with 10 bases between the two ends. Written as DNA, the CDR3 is TGTGCCAGCAGTGACGGCGGGACTGCCGGGGAGCTGTTTTTT. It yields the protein CASSDGGTAGELFF.

CDR3 in DNA: TGCAGTGCTCAACAGGGATTTCAGCCCCAGCATTTT. It encodes CSAQQGFQPQHF. The chain combines TRBV20-1 with TRBJ1-5; TRBD1 might be the D (6 bases). The CDR3 contains 12 residues. V lost 5 bases, J lost 6 bases, and 11 bases lay in between. CDR1 is DFQATT, CDR2 SNEGSKA, per germline (reference sequence).

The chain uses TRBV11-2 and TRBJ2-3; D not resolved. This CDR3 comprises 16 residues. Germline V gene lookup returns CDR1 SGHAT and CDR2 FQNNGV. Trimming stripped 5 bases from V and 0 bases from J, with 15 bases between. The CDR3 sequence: CASSPRESSSTDTQYF. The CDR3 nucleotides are TGTGCCAGCAGCCCGCGAGAGTCTTCTAGCACAGATACGCAGTATTTT.

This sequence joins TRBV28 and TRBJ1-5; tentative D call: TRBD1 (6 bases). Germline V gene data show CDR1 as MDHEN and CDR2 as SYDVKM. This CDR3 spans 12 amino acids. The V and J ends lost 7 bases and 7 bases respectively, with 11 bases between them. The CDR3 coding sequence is TGTGCCAGCAACAGGGCGGGGCAGCCCCAGCATTTT. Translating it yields CASNRAGQPQHF.